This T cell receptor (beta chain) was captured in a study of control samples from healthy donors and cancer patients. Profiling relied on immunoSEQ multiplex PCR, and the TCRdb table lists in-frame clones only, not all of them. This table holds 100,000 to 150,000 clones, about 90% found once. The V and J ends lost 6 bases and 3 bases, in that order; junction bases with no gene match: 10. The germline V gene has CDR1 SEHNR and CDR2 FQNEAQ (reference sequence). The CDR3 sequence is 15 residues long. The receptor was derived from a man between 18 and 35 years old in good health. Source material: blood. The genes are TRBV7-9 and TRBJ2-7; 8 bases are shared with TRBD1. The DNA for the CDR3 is TGTGCCAGCAGTCTTCCGGGACAGGCGCACTACGAGCAGTACTTC. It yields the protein CASSLPGQAHYEQYF.